These 3 T cell receptor beta chains originate from one sample sequenced in a study of blood T cell repertoires in COVID-19. Some clones are missing from TCRdb's copy, which holds only in-frame ones; the method was immunoSEQ multiplex PCR. This table holds some 290,000 clones, around 90% found once. Sequencing input: peripheral blood. The origin of the receptors is a woman younger than 45 with COVID-19, enrolled during active disease.

The chain links TRBV6-5 to TRBJ1-1; 12 bases are shared with TRBD1. The germline gives CDR1 MNHEY, CDR2 SVGAGI. J lost 6 bases, V lost 5 bases, and 4 bases had no gene match. There are 14 residues in the CDR3. The CDR3 here is CASSKGQGAAEAFF. CDR3 in DNA: TGTGCCAGCAGTAAGGGACAGGGGGCGGCTGAAGCTTTCTTT.

The chain joins TRBV5-6 to TRBJ2-3, with D perhaps matching TRBD1 (6 bases). Germline values: CDR1 SGHDT, CDR2 YYEEEE. This CDR3 region has 14 residues. With 9 bases removed from V and 4 bases from J, the gap between germline ends came to 18 bases. CDR3 sequence reads: CATLEQGVADTQYF. In nucleotides, the CDR3 is TGTGCCACCCTGGAACAGGGAGTTGCAGATACGCAGTATTTT.

A note on this clone: The sample carries other DNA sequences with the same CDR3. The chain's CDR3 is CASSLSGNTIYF. The CDR3, as DNA: TGTGCCAGCAGCCTCTCTGGAAACACCATATATTTT. J is TRBJ1-3 and V is TRBV12-3 or TRBV12-4; D is ambiguous. V lost 6 bases, J lost 0 bases, and 3 bases lay in between. The CDR3 loop spans 12 amino acids.